The present T cell receptor beta chain was sequenced within a study of metastatic and nonmetastatic thyroid tumors. Study-wide context: Repertoires from malignant and benign thyroid patients were compared across blood and tumor or nodule tissue.

No treatment had been given to any patient before thyroid surgery. The CDR3 covers 19 residues. V lost 3 bases and J lost 4; bases outside the gene matches: 16. The V gene's germline CDR1 is LNHDA and CDR2 SQIVND (reference sequence). Study results and limitations: As reported, TCR beta diversity in blood and tumor was significantly higher in malignant thyroid tumors than in benign nodules.

TCRdb used MiXCR to call clones anew from the PCR reads. The sample has about 92,000 clones, about 15% seen once. This clone was observed at least ten times. The antigen remains unidentified. The TCR originated in a female donor with papillary thyroid cancer or a benign thyroid nodule (not recorded which). Some clones in this sample may be carry-over from other donors' samples. This chain links TRBV19 with TRBJ2-2, with 8 positions matching TRBD1. Sequencing input: blood. DNA for the CDR3: TGTGCCAGTAGTATCCCAAACTCCCTCGACAGGGGAATCACCGGGGAGCTGTTTTTT. It encodes CASSIPNSLDRGITGELFF.